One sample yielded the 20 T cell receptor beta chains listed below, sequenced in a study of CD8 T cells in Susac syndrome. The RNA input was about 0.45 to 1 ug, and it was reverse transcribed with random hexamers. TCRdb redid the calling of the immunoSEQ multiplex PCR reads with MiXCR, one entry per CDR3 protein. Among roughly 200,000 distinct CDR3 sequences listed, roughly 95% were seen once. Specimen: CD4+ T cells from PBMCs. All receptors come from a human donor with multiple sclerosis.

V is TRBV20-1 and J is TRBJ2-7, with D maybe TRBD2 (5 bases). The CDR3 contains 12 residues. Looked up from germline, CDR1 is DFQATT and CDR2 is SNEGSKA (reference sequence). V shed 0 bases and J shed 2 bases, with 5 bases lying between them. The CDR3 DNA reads TGCAGTGCTAGAGACGGGACCTACGAGCAGTACTTC. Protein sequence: CSARDGTYEQYF.

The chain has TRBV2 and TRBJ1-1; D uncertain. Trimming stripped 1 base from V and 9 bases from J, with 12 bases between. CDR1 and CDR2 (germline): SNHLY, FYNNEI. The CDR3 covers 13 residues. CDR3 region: CASSEGAEFKAFF. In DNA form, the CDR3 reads TGTGCCAGCAGTGAAGGGGCCGAGTTCAAAGCTTTCTTT.

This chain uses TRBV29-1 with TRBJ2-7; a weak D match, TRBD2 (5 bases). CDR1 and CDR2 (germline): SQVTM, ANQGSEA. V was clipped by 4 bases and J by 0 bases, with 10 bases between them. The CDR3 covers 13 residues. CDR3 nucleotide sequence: TGCAGCGTTGCAGCGGCCCTCTCCTACGAGCAGTACTTC. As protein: CSVAAALSYEQYF.

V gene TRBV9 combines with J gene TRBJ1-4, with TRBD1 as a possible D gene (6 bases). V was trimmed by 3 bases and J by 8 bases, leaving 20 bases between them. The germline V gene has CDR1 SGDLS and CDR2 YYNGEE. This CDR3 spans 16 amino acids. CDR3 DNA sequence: TGTGCCAGCAGCGCGGGGGTCTACAGGGTAGGCGAAAAACTGTTTTTT. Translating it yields CASSAGVYRVGEKLFF.

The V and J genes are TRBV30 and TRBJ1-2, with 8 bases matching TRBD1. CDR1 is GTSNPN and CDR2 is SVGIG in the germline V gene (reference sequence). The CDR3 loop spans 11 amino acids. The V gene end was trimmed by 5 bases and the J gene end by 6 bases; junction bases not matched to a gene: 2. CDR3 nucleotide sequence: TGTGCCTGGGGACAGGGAAATGGCTACACCTTC. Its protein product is CAWGQGNGYTF.

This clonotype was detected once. CDR3 sequence (DNA): TGTGCCAGCAGCTTAGCCGGGACCGCCGCGGTTGAAGCTTTCTTT. This sequence encodes CASSLAGTAAVEAFF. V and J are TRBV7-9 and TRBJ1-1; the D gene is possibly TRBD1 (5 bases). V was shortened by 0 bases and J by 7 bases, with 15 bases between the two germline ends. CDR1 is SEHNR, CDR2 FQNEAQ, per germline (reference sequence). This CDR3 is built from 15 residues. The variable domain in full, completed from reference TRBV7-9 and TRBJ1-1, reads DTGVSQNPRHKITKRGQNVTFRCDPISEHNRLYWYRQTLGQGPEFLTYFQNEAQLEKSRLLSDRFSAERPKGSFSTLEIQRTEQGDSAMYLCASSLAGTAAVEAFFGQGTRLTVV.

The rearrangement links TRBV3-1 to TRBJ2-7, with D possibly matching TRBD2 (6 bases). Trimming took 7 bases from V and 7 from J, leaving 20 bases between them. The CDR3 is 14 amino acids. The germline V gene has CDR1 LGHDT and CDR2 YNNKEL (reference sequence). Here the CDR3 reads CASTSAKAPGEQYF. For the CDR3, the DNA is TGTGCCAGCACTAGCGCCAAAGCACCGGGAGAGCAGTACTTC.

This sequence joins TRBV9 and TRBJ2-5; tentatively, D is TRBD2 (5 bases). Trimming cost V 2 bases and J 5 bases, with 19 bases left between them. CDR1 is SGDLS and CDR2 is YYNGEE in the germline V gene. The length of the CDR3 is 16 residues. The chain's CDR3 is CASSVLNSPAVETQYF. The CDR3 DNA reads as TGTGCCAGCAGCGTCCTAAACAGCCCAGCGGTGGAGACCCAGTACTTC.

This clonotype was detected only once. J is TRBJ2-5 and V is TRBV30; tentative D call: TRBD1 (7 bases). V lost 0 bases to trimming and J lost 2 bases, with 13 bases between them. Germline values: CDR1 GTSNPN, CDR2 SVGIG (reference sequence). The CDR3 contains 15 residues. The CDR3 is CAWSVGGGGQETQYF. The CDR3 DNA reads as TGTGCCTGGAGTGTAGGAGGGGGCGGTCAAGAGACCCAGTACTTC.

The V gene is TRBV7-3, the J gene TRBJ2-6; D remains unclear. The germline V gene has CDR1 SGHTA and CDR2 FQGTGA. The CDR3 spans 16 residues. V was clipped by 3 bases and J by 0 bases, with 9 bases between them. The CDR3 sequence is CASSLYGSSGANVLTF. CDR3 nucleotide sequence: TGTGCCAGCAGCTTGTACGGAAGCTCTGGGGCCAACGTCCTGACTTTC.

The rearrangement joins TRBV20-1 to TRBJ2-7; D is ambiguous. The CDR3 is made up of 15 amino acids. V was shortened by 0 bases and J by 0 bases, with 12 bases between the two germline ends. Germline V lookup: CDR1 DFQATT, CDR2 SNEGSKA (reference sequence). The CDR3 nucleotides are TGCAGTGCTAGAGATAGCAGTACCCCCTCCTACGAGCAGTACTTC. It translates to CSARDSSTPSYEQYF.

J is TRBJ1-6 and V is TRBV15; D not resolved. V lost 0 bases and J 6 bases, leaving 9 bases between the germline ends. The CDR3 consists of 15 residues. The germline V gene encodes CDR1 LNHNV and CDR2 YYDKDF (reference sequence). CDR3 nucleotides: TGTGCCACCAGCAGAGATGTCGGCACTAATTCACCCCTCCACTTT. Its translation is CATSRDVGTNSPLHF.

CDR3 residues: CASSQELRGMEQYF. The CDR3 DNA reads TGTGCCAGCAGCCAAGAACTTAGGGGAATGGAGCAGTACTTC. This chain links TRBV3-1 with TRBJ2-7, with a possible D match to TRBD1 (5 bases). The CDR3 length is 14 residues. Trimming shortened V by 0 bases and J by 7 bases, and 13 bases separated the two germline ends. Germline loops: CDR1 LGHDT, CDR2 YNNKEL (reference sequence).

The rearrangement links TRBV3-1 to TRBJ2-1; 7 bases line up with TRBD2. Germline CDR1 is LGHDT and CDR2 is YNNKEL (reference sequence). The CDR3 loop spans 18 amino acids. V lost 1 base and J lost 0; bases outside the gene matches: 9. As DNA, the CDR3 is TGTGCCAGCAGCCAAGTTTTTTCGGCGGGGGTCTCCTACAATGAGCAGTTCTTC. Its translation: CASSQVFSAGVSYNEQFF.

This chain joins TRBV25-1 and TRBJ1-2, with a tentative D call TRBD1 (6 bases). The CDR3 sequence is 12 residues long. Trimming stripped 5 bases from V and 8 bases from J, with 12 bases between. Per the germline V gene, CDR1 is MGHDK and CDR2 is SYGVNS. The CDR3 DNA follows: TGTGCCAGCAGTCTAGGAGGGGGAGGCTACACCTTC. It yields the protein CASSLGGGGYTF.

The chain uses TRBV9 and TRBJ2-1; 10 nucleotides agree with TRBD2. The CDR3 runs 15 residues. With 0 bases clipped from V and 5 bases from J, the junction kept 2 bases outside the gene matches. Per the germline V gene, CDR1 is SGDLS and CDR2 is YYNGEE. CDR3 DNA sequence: TGTGCCAGCAGCGTAGCAGCGGGGGGGCACAATGAGCAGTTCTTC. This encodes CASSVAAGGHNEQFF.

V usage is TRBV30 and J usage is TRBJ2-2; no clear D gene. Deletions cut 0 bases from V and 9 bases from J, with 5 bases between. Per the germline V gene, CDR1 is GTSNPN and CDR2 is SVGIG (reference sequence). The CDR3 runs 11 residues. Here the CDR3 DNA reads TGTGCCTGGAGTGTACGGAGGGAGCTGTTTTTT. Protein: CAWSVRRELFF.

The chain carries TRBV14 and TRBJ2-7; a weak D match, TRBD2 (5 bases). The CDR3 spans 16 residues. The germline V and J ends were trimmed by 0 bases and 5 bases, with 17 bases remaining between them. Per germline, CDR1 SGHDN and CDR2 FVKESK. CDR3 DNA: TGTGCCAGCAGCCAAGATGGGAGTGCCTCGAGGAACGAGCAGTACTTC. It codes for CASSQDGSASRNEQYF.

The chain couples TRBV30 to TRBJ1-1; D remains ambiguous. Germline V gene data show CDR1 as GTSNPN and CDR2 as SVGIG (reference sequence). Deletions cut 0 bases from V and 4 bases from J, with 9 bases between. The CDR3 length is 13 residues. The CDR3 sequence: CAWSVLWGTEAFF. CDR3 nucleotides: TGTGCCTGGAGTGTACTCTGGGGCACTGAAGCTTTCTTT.

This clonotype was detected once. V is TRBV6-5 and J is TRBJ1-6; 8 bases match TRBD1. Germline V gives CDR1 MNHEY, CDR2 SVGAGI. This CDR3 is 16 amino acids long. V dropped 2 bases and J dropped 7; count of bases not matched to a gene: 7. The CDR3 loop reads CASSYDGQGWNSPLHF. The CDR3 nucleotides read TGTGCCAGCAGTTACGATGGACAGGGATGGAATTCACCCCTCCACTTT.